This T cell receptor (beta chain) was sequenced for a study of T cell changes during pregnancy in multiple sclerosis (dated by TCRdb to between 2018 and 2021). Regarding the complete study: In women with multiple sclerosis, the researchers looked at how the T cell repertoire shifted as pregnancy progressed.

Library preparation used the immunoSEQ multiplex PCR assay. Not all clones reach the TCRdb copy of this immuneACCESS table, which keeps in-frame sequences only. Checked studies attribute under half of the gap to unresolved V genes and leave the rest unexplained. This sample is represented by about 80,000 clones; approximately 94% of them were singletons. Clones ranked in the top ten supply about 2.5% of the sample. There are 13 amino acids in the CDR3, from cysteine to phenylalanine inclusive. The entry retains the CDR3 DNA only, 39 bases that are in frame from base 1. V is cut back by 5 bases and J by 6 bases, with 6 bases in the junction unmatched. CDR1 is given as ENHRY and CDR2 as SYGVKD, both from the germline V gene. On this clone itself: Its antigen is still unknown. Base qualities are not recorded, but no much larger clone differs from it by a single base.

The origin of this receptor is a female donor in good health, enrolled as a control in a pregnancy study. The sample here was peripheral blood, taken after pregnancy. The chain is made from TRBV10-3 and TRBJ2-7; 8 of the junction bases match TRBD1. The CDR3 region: CAISRGQGGEQYF. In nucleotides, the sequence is TGTGCCATCAGTCGCGGACAGGGAGGCGAGCAGTACTTC.